This T cell receptor beta chain came from a study of blood T cells in healthy people across ages. It was with a sample-barcoded 5' primer and a J-beta primer mix that a second PCR of about 6 to 12 cycles was run. Each CDR3 protein is one row after TCRdb ran MiXCR on the 5' RACE reads. Of 540,000 or so distinct CDR3 sequences listed, 27% are singletons. The CDR3 totals 14 residues. V was clipped by 0 bases and J by 9 bases, with 10 bases between them. Germline CDR1 reads SGHRS; CDR2 reads YFSETQ. The chain joins TRBV5-1 to TRBJ1-6; tentatively, D is TRBD1 (6 bases). The origin of this receptor is a woman aged 65 to 85 in good health. Specimen: blood. CDR3 amino acids: CASSLGDIGSPLHF. The CDR3 bases are TGCGCCAGCAGCTTGGGGGACATAGGTTCACCCCTCCACTTT.